Shown below are 9 T cell receptor beta chains from a single sample sequenced in a study of blood T cell repertoires in COVID-19 (TCRdb year 2020). Preparation of the library involved the immunoSEQ multiplex PCR assay. Entries here come from immuneACCESS through TCRdb and include only in-frame sequences with V and J called. Some clones fail to appear in such tables; in the studies checked, an unresolved V gene covers under half of the shortfall, and the cause of the remainder is unknown. This sample is represented by about 71,000 clones; roughly 84% of them were singletons. The ten largest account for just under 7% of the sample. The specimen was peripheral blood. Receptors originate from a man aged 50-59 years with active COVID-19.

This chain joins TRBV5-6 and TRBJ1-1; 9 nucleotides align to TRBD1. The junction had 6 bases not matched to a gene; V was cut back by 1 base and J by 2 bases. The germline V gene has CDR1 SGHDT and CDR2 YYEEEE. The CDR3 sequence is 16 residues long. CDR3 protein: CASSLLAGQGNTEAFF. CDR3 nucleotide sequence: TGTGCCAGCAGCTTGTTAGCGGGACAGGGAAACACTGAAGCTTTCTTT.

The chain carries TRBV6-1 and TRBJ2-2, with a weak D call TRBD2 (5 bases). The germline V and J ends were trimmed by 2 bases and 2 bases, with 9 bases remaining between them. This CDR3 comprises 15 residues. Germline CDR1 is MNHNS and CDR2 is SASEGT. The CDR3 DNA is TGTGCCAGCAGTGAACCGGGGAGAAACACCGGGGAGCTGTTTTTT. It encodes CASSEPGRNTGELFF.

The V gene is TRBV3-1 (or the pseudogene TRBV3-2), the J gene TRBJ1-1; 9 bases align to TRBD1. V was clipped by 3 bases and J by 4 bases; unmatched bases: 6. CDR1 and CDR2 from the germline V gene are LGHDT and YNNKEL (reference sequence). CDR3 length: 15 amino acids. The CDR3 region has the DNA TGTGCCAGCAGCCACAACAGGGGGCCGAGCACTGAAGCTTTCTTT. Translation: CASSHNRGPSTEAFF.

This rearrangement joins TRBV20-1 to TRBJ2-5; D unresolved. The CDR3 has 9 residues. Germline V gene sequence: CDR1 DFQATT, CDR2 SNEGSKA (reference sequence). The chain's CDR3 is CSNQETQYF. The CDR3 nucleotides are TGCTCCAACCAAGAGACCCAGTACTTC.

The chain is built from TRBV6-5 and TRBJ1-5; 8 nucleotides agree with TRBD1. J gave up 3 bases and V 6 bases, and 4 bases lay outside the gene matches. Germline CDR1 MNHEY, CDR2 SVGAGI. The CDR3 spans 14 residues. CDR3 region: CASSDRGNNQPQHF. The CDR3 DNA follows: TGTGCCAGCAGCGACAGGGGAAACAATCAGCCCCAGCATTTT.

To note about this clone: One junction end does not reproduce the germline sequence, and a read error may be involved. The identical CDR3 is also encoded by other nucleotide sequences in the sample. The V gene is TRBV10-3, the J gene TRBJ2-2, with 8 positions matching TRBD1. Germline V CDR1 and CDR2: ENHRY, SYGVKD. The CDR3 contains 14 residues. CDR3 DNA sequence: TGTGCCATCTCGAGGACAGGGAACACCGGGGAACTGTTTTTT. Translating it yields CAISRTGNTGELFF.

The gene calls are TRBV29-1 and TRBJ2-2; D unresolved. The V end was cut by 2 bases, the J end by 1 base, with 5 bases between. This CDR3 is 13 amino acids long. Germline CDR1 and CDR2: SQVTM and ANQGSEA. CDR3 sequence (DNA): TGCAGCGTTGAACCCGTGAACACCGGGGAGCTGTTTTTT. It is translated as CSVEPVNTGELFF.

The V gene is TRBV19, the J gene TRBJ1-5; the D gene is possibly TRBD1 (5 bases). V lost 5 bases, J lost 2 bases, and 10 bases lay in between. Germline CDR1 and CDR2: LNHDA and SQIVND (reference sequence). The CDR3 totals 14 residues. The CDR3 DNA follows: TGTGCCAGTAGTCAGGGTTCGGGCAATCAGCCCCAGCATTTT. This gives the protein CASSQGSGNQPQHF.

The chain combines TRBV29-1 with TRBJ1-1; D not certain. The V end was cut by 7 bases, the J end by 0 bases, with 12 bases between. There are 13 residues in the CDR3. Germline assignment: CDR1 SQVTM and CDR2 ANQGSEA. CDR3 coding DNA: TGCAGCGCCCTAATTTCCATGAACACTGAAGCTTTCTTT. Translating it yields CSALISMNTEAFF.